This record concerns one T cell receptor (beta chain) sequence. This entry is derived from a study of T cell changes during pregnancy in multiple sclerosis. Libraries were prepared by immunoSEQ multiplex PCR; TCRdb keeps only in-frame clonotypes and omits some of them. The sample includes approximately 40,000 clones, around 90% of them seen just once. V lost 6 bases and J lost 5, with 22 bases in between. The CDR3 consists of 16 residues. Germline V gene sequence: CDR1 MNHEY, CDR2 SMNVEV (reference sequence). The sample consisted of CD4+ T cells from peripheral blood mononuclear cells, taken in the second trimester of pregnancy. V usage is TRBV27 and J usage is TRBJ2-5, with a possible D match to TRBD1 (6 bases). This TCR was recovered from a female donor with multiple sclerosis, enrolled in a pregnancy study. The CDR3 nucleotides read TGTGCCAGCAGCGTACTTGGTGGGGGCTACAAGGAGACCCAGTACTTC. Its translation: CASSVLGGGYKETQYF.